This T cell receptor (beta chain) was observed in a study of blood T cell repertoires in COVID-19. On the study more broadly: Samples of COVID-19 (acute and convalescent) were obtained from the United States, Italy and Spain. PBMCs, B-cell-depleted T cells, or T cells were the source of the cDNA or gDNA that made up the material.

Authors' data handling: Estimation of nucleated cell counts relied on the amplification of reference gene primers. Measured with immunoSEQ multiplex PCR; TCRdb has only the in-frame clones, and not every one. Clone size and V and J calls were adopted from that table, with D and trimming inferred from the DNA. Seen here are under 250,000 clones, about four fifths observed once, and the top ten hold 8% to 9.5%. The CDR3 spans 14 residues. CDR1 and CDR2 from the germline V gene are LNHNV and YYDKDF (reference sequence). J was trimmed by 8 bases and V by 6 bases; bases with no gene match: 5. In its sample, this clone was seen a few times. The participants were between about 18 and 90 years old and came from about two dozen US areas.

Sequences were obtained from PBMCs or T cells enriched from blood (not recorded which). V is TRBV15 and J is TRBJ2-1, with 12 bases that match TRBD2. This sequence originates from a woman between 50 and 59 years old with acute COVID-19. This CDR3 reads CATRLAGGRDEQFF. The CDR3 DNA sequence: TGTGCCACCAGACTAGCGGGAGGACGGGATGAGCAGTTCTTC.